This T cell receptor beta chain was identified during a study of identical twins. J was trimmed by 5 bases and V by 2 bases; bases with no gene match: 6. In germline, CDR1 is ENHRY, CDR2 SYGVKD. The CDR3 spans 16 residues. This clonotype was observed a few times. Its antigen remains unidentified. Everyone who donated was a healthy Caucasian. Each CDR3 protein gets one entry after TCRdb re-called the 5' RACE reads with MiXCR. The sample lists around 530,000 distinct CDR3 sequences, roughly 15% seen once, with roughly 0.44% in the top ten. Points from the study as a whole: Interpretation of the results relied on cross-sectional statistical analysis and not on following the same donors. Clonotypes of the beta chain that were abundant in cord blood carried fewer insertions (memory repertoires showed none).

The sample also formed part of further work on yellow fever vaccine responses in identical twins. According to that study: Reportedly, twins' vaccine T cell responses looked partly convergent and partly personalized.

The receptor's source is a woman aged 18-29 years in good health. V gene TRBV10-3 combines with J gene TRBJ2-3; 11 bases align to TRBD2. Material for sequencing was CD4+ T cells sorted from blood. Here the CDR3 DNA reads TGTGCCATCAGTGAGCGTAGCGGGGGGGCAGGAGATACGCAGTATTTT. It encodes CAISERSGGAGDTQYF.